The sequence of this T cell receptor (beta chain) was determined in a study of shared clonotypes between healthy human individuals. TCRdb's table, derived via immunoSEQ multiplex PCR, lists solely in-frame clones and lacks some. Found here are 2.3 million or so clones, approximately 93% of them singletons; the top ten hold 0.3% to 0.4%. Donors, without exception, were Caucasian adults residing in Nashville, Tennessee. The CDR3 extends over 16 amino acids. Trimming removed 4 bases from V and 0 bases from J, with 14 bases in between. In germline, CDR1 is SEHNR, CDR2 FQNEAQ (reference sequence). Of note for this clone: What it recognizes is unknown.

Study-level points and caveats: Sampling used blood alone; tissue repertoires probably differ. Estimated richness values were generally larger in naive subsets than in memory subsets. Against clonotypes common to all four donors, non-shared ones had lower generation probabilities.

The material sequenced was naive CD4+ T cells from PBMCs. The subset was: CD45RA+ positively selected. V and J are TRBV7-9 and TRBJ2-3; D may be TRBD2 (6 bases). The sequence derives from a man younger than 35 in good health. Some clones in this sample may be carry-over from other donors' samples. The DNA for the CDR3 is TGTGCCAGCAGCTCAGAACTAGCTCAGAGCACAGATACGCAGTATTTT. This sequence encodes CASSSELAQSTDTQYF. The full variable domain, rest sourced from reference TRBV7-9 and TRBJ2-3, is DTGVSQNPRHKITKRGQNVTFRCDPISEHNRLYWYRQTLGQGPEFLTYFQNEAQLEKSRLLSDRFSAERPKGSFSTLEIQRTEQGDSAMYLCASSSELAQSTDTQYFGPGTRLTVL.